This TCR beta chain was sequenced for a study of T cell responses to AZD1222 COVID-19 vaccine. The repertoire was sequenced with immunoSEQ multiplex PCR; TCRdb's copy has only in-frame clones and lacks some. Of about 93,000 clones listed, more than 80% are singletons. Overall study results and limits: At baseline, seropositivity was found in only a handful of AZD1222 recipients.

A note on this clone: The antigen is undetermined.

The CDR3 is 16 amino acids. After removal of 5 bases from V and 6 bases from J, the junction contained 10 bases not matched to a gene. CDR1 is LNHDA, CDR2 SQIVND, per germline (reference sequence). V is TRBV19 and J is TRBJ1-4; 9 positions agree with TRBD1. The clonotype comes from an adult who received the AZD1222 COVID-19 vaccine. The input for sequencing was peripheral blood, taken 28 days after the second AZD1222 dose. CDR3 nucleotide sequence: TGTGCCAGTAGTCCAGCACGAGGGACAGGGCATGAAAAACTGTTTTTT. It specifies CASSPARGTGHEKLFF.